This T cell receptor (beta chain) comes out of a study of T cells in Graves' hyperthyroidism and ophthalmopathy. The CDR3 has 13 amino acids. Trimming removed 6 bases from V and 4 bases from J; junction bases left unmatched: 6. Using RNA transcripts as the source, TCR beta CDR3 regions were amplified. The primer set for the first-round RT-PCR of the TCR CDR3 was HTBI. TCRdb re-called the multiplex PCR reads with MiXCR, one entry per CDR3 protein. The table lists roughly 380,000 distinct CDR3 sequences, less than 20% of them singletons, with roughly a sixth in the top ten. This clonotype was detected many times.

Sample: blood. This sequence originates from a woman aged 40 to 50 with Graves' ophthalmopathy. The J gene is TRBJ2-7, the V gene TRBV12-3 or TRBV12-4; 7 nucleotides agree with TRBD1. The CDR3 DNA reads TGTGCCAGCAGGATCGGGACAGAATACGAGCAGTACTTC. It encodes CASRIGTEYEQYF.